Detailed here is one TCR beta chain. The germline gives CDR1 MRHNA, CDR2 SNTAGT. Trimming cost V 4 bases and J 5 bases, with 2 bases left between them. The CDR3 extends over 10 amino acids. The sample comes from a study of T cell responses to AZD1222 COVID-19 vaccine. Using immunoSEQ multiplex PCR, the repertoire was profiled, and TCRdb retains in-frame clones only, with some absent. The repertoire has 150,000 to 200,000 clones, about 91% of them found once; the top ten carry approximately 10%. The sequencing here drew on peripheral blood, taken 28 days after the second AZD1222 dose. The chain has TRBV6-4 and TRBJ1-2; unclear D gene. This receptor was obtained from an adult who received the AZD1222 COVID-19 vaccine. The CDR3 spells CASSAYGYTF. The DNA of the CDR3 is TGTGCCAGCAGTGCTTATGGCTACACCTTC.